A selection of T cell receptor beta chains follows, all from one sample in a study of blood T cell repertoires in COVID-19. TCRdb's copy holds only in-frame clones and misses some; the assay was immunoSEQ multiplex PCR. The sample carries about 19,000 clones, 85% recorded once. Sequencing was carried out using peripheral blood. These receptors were obtained from an elderly man with acute or convalescent COVID-19. Each CDR3 is given with its conserved first and last residue. Each record gives: V gene, clone size, J gene, D gene, CDR3 DNA, CDR3 protein. A D gene is named only where the DNA matches it firmly. Clone size is given for some rows only: seen once, a few or many times, or a class if the clone is expanded.

V: TRBV4-1; size: few; J: TRBJ2-6; D: TRBD2; DNA: TGCGCCAGCAGCGCCCGGACTAGCGGGGGTCCTGGGGCCAACGTCCTGACTTTC; CDR3: CASSARTSGGPGANVLTF
V: TRBV27; size: NA; J: TRBJ2-3; D: TRBD1; DNA: TGTGCCAGCAGTTTCAAGGGGGCGAGGACAGATACGCAGTATTTT; CDR3: CASSFKGARTDTQYF
V: TRBV20-1; size: NA; J: TRBJ2-7; D: NA; DNA: TGCAGTTCCCGGGTTGGGTACGAGCAGTACTTC; CDR3: CSSRVGYEQYF
V: TRBV30; size: once; J: TRBJ2-7; D: NA; DNA: TGTGCCTTAAGGTCCGGACTATCGAACTACGAGCAGTACTTC; CDR3: CALRSGLSNYEQYF
V: TRBV28; size: NA; J: TRBJ1-1; D: TRBD1; DNA: TGTGCCAGCAGCACGAGGGGGACAGGGGGCCGTCGGACTGAAGCTTTCTTT; CDR3: CASSTRGTGGRRTEAFF
V: TRBV6-2/TRBV6-3; size: NA; J: TRBJ1-1; D: NA; DNA: TGTGCCAGCAGTCGACAGTACATGAACACTGAAGCTTTCTTT; CDR3: CASSRQYMNTEAFF
V: TRBV7-3; size: NA; J: TRBJ1-1; D: NA; DNA: TGTGCCAGCAGCAGCTCGAACACTGAAGCTTTCTTT; CDR3: CASSSSNTEAFF
V: TRBV14; size: once; J: TRBJ2-1; D: NA; DNA: TGTGCCAGCAGCCGAGTTAGCGTGGGTGAGCAGTTCTTC; CDR3: CASSRVSVGEQFF
V: TRBV5-1; size: NA; J: TRBJ1-1; D: NA; DNA: TGCGCCAGCAGCCTAACTACTCAGGGGATCGCTGAAGCTTTCTTT; CDR3: CASSLTTQGIAEAFF
V: TRBV2; size: NA; J: TRBJ2-1; D: TRBD2; DNA: TGTGCCAGCAGGGGAGGGACTAGCTACAATGAGCAGTTCTTC; CDR3: CASRGGTSYNEQFF
V: TRBV5-1; size: NA; J: TRBJ2-5; D: NA; DNA: TGCGCCAGCAGCTCTGAGGGCAGAATATACGCAGAGACCCAGTACTTC; CDR3: CASSSEGRIYAETQYF
V: TRBV5-4; size: NA; J: TRBJ2-3; D: TRBD2; DNA: TGTGCCAGTGGACTAGCGGGCACAGATACGCAGTATTTT; CDR3: CASGLAGTDTQYF
V: TRBV6-2/TRBV6-3; size: few; J: TRBJ1-2; D: NA; DNA: TGTGCCAGCAGTTATGGGCAGGTGAAGAAAGGCTACACCTTC; CDR3: CASSYGQVKKGYTF
V: TRBV7-2; size: NA; J: TRBJ2-7; D: NA; DNA: TGTGCCAGCAGCTTTTTTGCGGGTACCACCTACGAGCAGTACTTC; CDR3: CASSFFAGTTYEQYF
V: TRBV6-6; size: NA; J: TRBJ2-5; D: TRBD2; DNA: TGTGCCAGCAGTTACACCCGGACTAGCGGTGAGGGGACCCAGTACTTC; CDR3: CASSYTRTSGEGTQYF
V: TRBV24-1; size: NA; J: TRBJ2-2; D: NA; DNA: TGTGCCTCCGGAGGGACAGAGAACACCGGGGAGCTGTTTTTT; CDR3: CASGGTENTGELFF
V: TRBV11-2; size: NA; J: TRBJ1-2; D: NA; DNA: TGTGCCAGCAGCTCGGACCCTAGCGGGGGCTACACCTTC; CDR3: CASSSDPSGGYTF
V: TRBV28; size: NA; J: TRBJ2-7; D: TRBD1; DNA: TGTGCCAGCACCCTCGGGGGGACAGGGGGTCGCGAGCAGTACTTC; CDR3: CASTLGGTGGREQYF
V: TRBV19; size: NA; J: TRBJ2-2; D: NA; DNA: TGTGCCAGTAGTATAGACGGTCGGAACACCGGGGAGCTGTTTTTT; CDR3: CASSIDGRNTGELFF
V: TRBV7-3; size: NA; J: TRBJ2-1; D: NA; DNA: TGTGCCAGCAGCCTATGGGGGGAGAGGGCCAATGAGCAGTTCTTC; CDR3: CASSLWGERANEQFF
V: TRBV18; size: once; J: TRBJ1-6; D: TRBD1; DNA: TGTGCCAGCTCGCGTTCCTCTGACAGGGAGAATTCACCCCTCCACTTT; CDR3: CASSRSSDRENSPLHF
V: TRBV15; size: NA; J: TRBJ2-5; D: NA; DNA: TGTGCCACCAGCATAGGAGGCGGGGTGAGGGAGACCCAGTACTTC; CDR3: CATSIGGGVRETQYF
V: TRBV15; size: NA; J: TRBJ2-5; D: TRBD1; DNA: TGTGCCACCAGCAGGCCTACAGGGGGCGTACGTCAAGAGACCCAGTACTTC; CDR3: CATSRPTGGVRQETQYF
V: TRBV15; size: NA; J: TRBJ2-3; D: TRBD2; DNA: TGTGCCACCAGCAGAATTTGGGGGGGTTCGAAAGATACGCAGTATTTT; CDR3: CATSRIWGGSKDTQYF
V: TRBV4-1; size: NA; J: TRBJ1-6; D: NA; DNA: TGCGCCAGCAGCCAAGATACTGACAGTCGCGGATCACCCCTCCACTTT; CDR3: CASSQDTDSRGSPLHF
V: TRBV7-9; size: NA; J: TRBJ1-2; D: NA; DNA: TGTGCCAGCAGCACCTGGAAGACCGACTCTGGCTACACCTTC; CDR3: CASSTWKTDSGYTF
V: TRBV28; size: NA; J: TRBJ1-2; D: NA; DNA: TGTGCCAGCAGTTTAATGCCCAGACTGAACTATGGCTACACCTTC; CDR3: CASSLMPRLNYGYTF
V: TRBV5-1; size: once; J: TRBJ2-2; D: NA; DNA: TGCGCCAGCAGCCTCGCAGGAACGAACACCGGGGAGCTGTTTTTT; CDR3: CASSLAGTNTGELFF
V: TRBV7-9; size: NA; J: TRBJ1-2; D: NA; DNA: TGTGCCAGCAGCTTAGGTCAGGGGCCCCGCTATGGCTACACCTTC; CDR3: CASSLGQGPRYGYTF
V: TRBV6-1; size: NA; J: TRBJ1-2; D: TRBD1; DNA: TGTGCCAGCAGTGAAGGACAGGGGCTATATGGCTACACCTTC; CDR3: CASSEGQGLYGYTF
V: TRBV30; size: few; J: TRBJ1-6; D: TRBD1; DNA: TGTGCCTGGAAAGGGACAGGGGGGTCACCCCTCCACTTT; CDR3: CAWKGTGGSPLHF
V: TRBV7-2; size: NA; J: TRBJ2-5; D: NA; DNA: TGTGCCAGCAGCTTAAGGGGGGGCCGGGAGACCCAGTACTTC; CDR3: CASSLRGGRETQYF
V: TRBV30; size: NA; J: TRBJ1-5; D: TRBD1; DNA: TGTGCCTGGAGTACCGGGACAGAAAATCAGCCCCAGCATTTT; CDR3: CAWSTGTENQPQHF
V: TRBV19; size: NA; J: TRBJ1-5; D: NA; DNA: TGTGCCAGTAGTATGAAACAGGGAGATCAGCCCCAGCATTTT; CDR3: CASSMKQGDQPQHF
V: TRBV15; size: NA; J: TRBJ2-3; D: NA; DNA: TGTGCCACCAGACCCTTAACAGGTAGCACAGATACGCAGTATTTT; CDR3: CATRPLTGSTDTQYF
V: TRBV7-3; size: NA; J: TRBJ2-1; D: NA; DNA: TGTGCCAGCAGCTCTAGTGGGGGGGCGAATGAGCAGTTCTTC; CDR3: CASSSSGGANEQFF